Shown below are 26 T cell receptor beta chains from a single sample sequenced in a study of post-analysis software for immune sequencing data. General study findings and limits: Patients showed TRBV5-6, TRBV5-1 and TRBV20-1 among four to six TRBV segments more frequent than in controls.

Included in the TCR beta cDNA libraries were unique molecular identifiers. From the PCR reads, TCRdb called clonotypes with MiXCR, one entry per CDR3 protein. The sample yields hundreds of thousands of distinct CDR3 sequences, approximately 53% seen once. These receptors are not linked to any known antigen. Sequenced material: blood. Receptors were obtained from a girl aged 10-17 years with multiple sclerosis.

V is TRBV15 and J is TRBJ2-5, with 12 positions matching TRBD2. Trimming at V came to 1 base and at J to 2 bases, leaving 5 bases not matched to a gene. The CDR3 totals 17 residues. Germline-derived CDR1 and CDR2 are LNHNV and YYDKDF (reference sequence). CDR3 nucleotide sequence: TGTGCCACCAGCAGAGGGTCTACTAGCGGGAGGCAAGAGACCCAGTACTTC. Translating gives CATSRGSTSGRQETQYF.

The rearrangement joins TRBV20-1 to TRBJ2-7; 10 bases agree with TRBD2. The germline gives CDR1 DFQATT, CDR2 SNEGSKA (reference sequence). CDR3 length: 14 amino acids. V lost 1 base, J lost 10 bases, and 10 bases stayed unmatched. In nucleotides, the CDR3 is TGCAGTGCTAGAGCCCCTAGCGGGAGCGAGGCCCAGTACTTC. The encoded protein is CSARAPSGSEAQYF.

This clonotype was picked up a small number of times. This chain links TRBV3-1 with TRBJ2-1; no clear D gene. Germline V gives CDR1 LGHDT, CDR2 YNNKEL (reference sequence). Trimming cost V 1 base and J 6 bases, with 13 bases left between them. CDR3 size: 15 residues. The CDR3 region has the DNA TGTGCCAGCAGCCAAGGGACCCCCTCGGCCAATGAGCAGTTCTTC. Protein sequence: CASSQGTPSANEQFF.

The CDR3 region is CASSYRGFEETQYF. The CDR3 coding sequence is TGCGCCAGCAGCTACAGGGGGTTCGAAGAGACCCAGTACTTC. The V gene is TRBV5-1, the J gene TRBJ2-5; 8 bases match TRBD1. The CDR3 totals 14 residues. After removal of 3 bases from V and 3 bases from J, the junction contained 4 bases not matched to a gene. Germline CDR1 is SGHRS and CDR2 is YFSETQ. Supplemented by reference TRBV5-1 and TRBJ2-5, the full variable domain reads KAGVTQTPRYLIKTRGQQVTLSCSPISGHRSVSWYQQTPGQGLQFLFEYFSETQRNKGNFPGRFSGRQFSNSRSEMNVSTLELGDSALYLCASSYRGFEETQYFGPGTRLLVL.

The rearrangement links TRBV29-1 to TRBJ1-2; unclear D gene. Between the trimmed V and J ends, which lost 0 bases and 7 bases, there was a span of 12 bases. This CDR3 contains 13 residues. Germline-derived CDR1 and CDR2 are SQVTM and ANQGSEA. CDR3 sequence reads: CSVEEFRDSGYTF. For the CDR3, the DNA is TGCAGCGTTGAAGAATTTAGGGATTCTGGCTACACCTTC.

The CDR3 nucleotides read TGTGCCAGCAGCCACCCTGACAGGCACCAAAGTGGCTACACCTTC. It is translated as CASSHPDRHQSGYTF. The J gene is TRBJ1-2, the V gene TRBV5-4, with D tentatively TRBD1 (6 bases). Germline V gives CDR1 SGHNT, CDR2 YYREEE (reference sequence). V lost 4 bases and J lost 7, with 20 bases in between. CDR3 size: 15 residues. Drawing the rest from reference TRBV5-4 and TRBJ1-2, the complete variable domain is ETGVTQSPTHLIKTRGQQVTLRCSSQSGHNTVSWYQQALGQGPQFIFQYYREEENGRGNFPPRFSGLQFPNYSSELNVNALELDDSALYLCASSHPDRHQSGYTFGSGTRLTVV.

As concerns this clonotype: At one of its ends the junction is not consistent with the germline gene, which may arise from a read error. V gene TRBV7-8 combines with J gene TRBJ1-1; 7 positions match TRBD1. Germline CDR1 reads SGHVS; CDR2 reads FQNEAQ. The CDR3 is made up of 15 amino acids. The CDR3 region has the DNA TGTGCCAGCAGCATCTCACAGGGGATGAACACTGTAGCTTTCTTT. This encodes CASSISQGMNTVAFF.

The V call is TRBV5-1, the J call TRBJ1-2, with TRBD1 matching over 7 bases. V lost 4 bases, J lost 2 bases, and 5 bases stayed unmatched. CDR1 and CDR2 (germline): SGHRS, YFSETQ. CDR3 length: 14 residues. The CDR3 loop is CASSSDRDNYGYTF. DNA of the CDR3: TGCGCCAGCAGCAGTGACAGGGACAACTATGGCTACACCTTC. The whole variable domain, filled in from reference TRBV5-1 and TRBJ1-2, reads KAGVTQTPRYLIKTRGQQVTLSCSPISGHRSVSWYQQTPGQGLQFLFEYFSETQRNKGNFPGRFSGRQFSNSRSEMNVSTLELGDSALYLCASSSDRDNYGYTFGSGTRLTVV.

The chain combines TRBV5-1 with TRBJ1-6, with no clear D. Germline assignment: CDR1 SGHRS and CDR2 YFSETQ. The V end lost 5 bases, the J end lost 7 bases, and 13 bases lay between the germline ends. The CDR3 is 14 residues long. The chain's CDR3 is CASSSGSSNSPLHF. The CDR3 DNA follows: TGCGCCAGCAGTTCCGGTTCCTCCAATTCACCCCTCCACTTT.

CDR3 residues: CSAIGYMNTEAFF. CDR3 DNA: TGCAGCGCTATCGGTTACATGAACACTGAAGCTTTCTTT. The chain combines TRBV29-1 with TRBJ1-1; the D is unclear. The CDR3 sequence is 13 residues long. The V gene's germline CDR1 is SQVTM and CDR2 ANQGSEA. V dropped 7 bases and J dropped 0 bases, with 12 bases sitting between them.

This chain uses TRBV10-3 with TRBJ1-2, with D perhaps TRBD1 (5 bases). Trimming removed 2 bases at V and 1 base at J, with 8 bases between. Germline lookup yields CDR1 ENHRY and CDR2 SYGVKD. The CDR3 totals 14 residues. DNA for the CDR3: TGTGCCATCAGTGAGGTGGGGGATAACTATGGCTACACCTTC. It translates to CAISEVGDNYGYTF.

This chain links TRBV5-1 with TRBJ1-4, with D unclear. CDR1 is SGHRS, CDR2 YFSETQ, per germline. This CDR3 is 15 amino acids long. Trimming cost V 0 bases and J 0 bases, with 6 bases left between them. CDR3 coding DNA: TGCGCCAGCAGCTTGGGTCCGACAACTAATGAAAAACTGTTTTTT. Translated, it gives CASSLGPTTNEKLFF.

The chain combines TRBV5-1 with TRBJ1-2; no reliable D call. Trimming stripped 0 bases from V and 2 bases from J, with 17 bases between. CDR1 and CDR2 from the germline V gene are SGHRS and YFSETQ. The CDR3 totals 17 residues. DNA of the CDR3: TGCGCCAGCAGCTTGGCTGTTGACGGGAGAGTGAACTATGGCTACACCTTC. It encodes CASSLAVDGRVNYGYTF.

This clonotype was counted a few times. V and J are TRBV5-5 and TRBJ2-4; no definite D call. TRBJ2-5 explains the end of the DNA better; the J call may be wrong. Germline CDR1 is SGHKS and CDR2 is YYEKEE (reference sequence). This CDR3 region has 14 residues. The CDR3 DNA sequence: TGTGCCAGCAGCCCTTCGGTCCGGGCGGAGACCCAGTACTTC. Encoded protein: CASSPSVRAETQYF.

CDR3 protein: CASSGTRSSSYEQYF. CDR3 DNA sequence: TGTGCCAGCAGTGGGACTAGGAGCAGCTCCTACGAGCAGTACTTC. The J gene is TRBJ2-7, the V gene TRBV6-6, with TRBD2 matching over 8 bases. CDR3 length: 15 amino acids. Per germline, CDR1 MNHNY and CDR2 SVGAGI (reference sequence). V lost 5 bases, J lost 0 bases, and 6 bases stayed unmatched.

This clonotype was counted between two and nine times. The V call is TRBV2, the J call TRBJ2-4, with D uncertain. The better agreement between TRBJ2-7 and the DNA end casts doubt on the J call. CDR3 size: 12 residues. Germline loops: CDR1 SNHLY, CDR2 FYNNEI. CDR3 DNA sequence: TGTGCCAGCAGTGAAAATAGCTACGAGCAGTACTTC. Its translation: CASSENSYEQYF.

The J gene is TRBJ1-2, the V gene TRBV29-1, with TRBD1 identical over 11 bases. The trim removed 5 bases at V and 8 bases at J, leaving 4 bases unmatched. CDR1 SQVTM and CDR2 ANQGSEA come from the germline V gene. The CDR3 totals 12 residues. The CDR3 spells CSVTDRGRGYTF. In DNA, the CDR3 is TGCAGCGTTACGGACAGGGGGCGAGGCTACACCTTC.

The chain links TRBV5-1 to TRBJ2-1, with D possibly TRBD2 on 5 matching bases. Germline CDR1 reads SGHRS; CDR2 reads YFSETQ. The CDR3 totals 15 residues. Trimming removed 0 bases from V and 3 bases from J, with 10 bases in between. The CDR3 reads CASSLAGENYNEQFF. Here the CDR3 DNA reads TGCGCCAGCAGCTTGGCCGGGGAGAACTACAATGAGCAGTTCTTC.

This clonotype has more than one count but fewer than ten. The J gene is TRBJ2-5, the V gene TRBV6-5; the D call may be TRBD1 or TRBD2 (6 bases each). Per germline, CDR1 MNHEY and CDR2 SVGAGI. V was cut by 7 bases and J by 0 bases, with 15 bases left in between. The CDR3 sequence is 15 residues long. The CDR3 reads CASKRWGAYQETQYF. DNA of the CDR3: TGTGCCAGCAAGAGGTGGGGGGCCTACCAAGAGACCCAGTACTTC.

This clonotype was seen only a few times. An end of the junction differs from the germline gene, which may be a read error. This chain uses TRBV20-1 with TRBJ2-1; the D is unclear. This CDR3 has 16 residues. CDR1 and CDR2 (germline): DFQATT, SNEGSKA (reference sequence). CDR3 residues: CSARNGRPGAYNEQFF. DNA of the CDR3: TGCAGTGCTAGGAATGGCCGCCCTGGCGCCTATAATGAGCAGTTCTTC.

The chain recombines TRBV7-9 with TRBJ2-1; 8 bases are shared with TRBD2. J gave up 7 bases and V 5 bases, and 10 bases lay outside the gene matches. The germline V gene encodes CDR1 SEHNR and CDR2 FQNEAQ (reference sequence). The CDR3 length is 15 residues. DNA for the CDR3: TGTGCCAGCAGCCCTTTTCGGGGGGGCGGGAATGAGCAGTTCTTC. It specifies CASSPFRGGGNEQFF.

This chain uses TRBV29-1 with TRBJ1-2; no reliable D call. Trimming stripped 5 bases from V and 7 bases from J, with 11 bases between. The CDR3 covers 11 residues. Per germline, CDR1 SQVTM and CDR2 ANQGSEA. The CDR3 loop reads CSVRSGGGYTF. The DNA of the CDR3 is TGCAGCGTTAGGTCAGGAGGTGGCTACACCTTC.

This clonotype occurred a few times. The CDR3 loop reads CSVGTGNNYGYTF. Written as DNA, the CDR3 is TGCAGCGTTGGGACAGGCAACAACTATGGCTACACCTTC. The V and J genes are TRBV29-1 and TRBJ1-2; 7 bases are a match to TRBD1. The CDR3 loop spans 13 amino acids. Germline CDR1 and CDR2: SQVTM and ANQGSEA. J gave up 2 bases and V 4 bases, and 4 bases lay outside the gene matches. Full variable domain (missing parts from reference TRBV29-1 and TRBJ1-2): SAVISQKPSRDICQRGTSLTIQCQVDSQVTMMFWYRQQPGQSLTLIATANQGSEATYESGFVIDKFPISRPNLTFSTLTVSNMSPEDSSIYLCSVGTGNNYGYTFGSGTRLTVV.

In this sample, this clonotype turned up a few times. The V and J genes are TRBV12-3 or TRBV12-4 and TRBJ2-7; D unresolved. V was shortened by 4 bases and J by 0 bases, with 7 bases between the two germline ends. This CDR3 has 13 residues. The CDR3 nucleotides read TGTGCCAGCAGTTCGGACCCCTCCTACGAGCAGTACTTC. Protein sequence: CASSSDPSYEQYF.

The rearrangement links TRBV6-5 to TRBJ2-7, with D perhaps matching TRBD1 (6 bases). Germline CDR1 and CDR2: MNHEY and SVGAGI. Trimming took 5 bases from V and 0 from J, leaving 11 bases between them. CDR3 length equals 14 residues. DNA of the CDR3: TGTGCCAGCAGTGGGACACCGAGCTCCTACGAGCAGTACTTC. This gives the protein CASSGTPSSYEQYF.

The V call is TRBV6-1, the J call TRBJ2-3; D tentatively fits TRBD1 or TRBD2 (6 bases each). V gave up 6 bases and J gave up 6 bases, with 13 bases separating them. CDR3 length equals 13 residues. Germline loops: CDR1 MNHNS, CDR2 SASEGT. The CDR3 coding sequence is TGTGCCAGCAGGGACGGGGGCGGCGATACGCAGTATTTT. This encodes CASRDGGGDTQYF.